The T cell receptor (beta chain) described here comes from a study of T-cell memory formation after mild COVID-19. Study-wide background: Most TCR clusters belonged to a single donor.

Germline-derived CDR1 and CDR2 are SGHTA and FQGNSA. V shed 6 bases and J shed 5 bases, with 19 bases lying between them. This CDR3 has 15 residues. General study results and limits: Those CD4+ clones that contracted were mainly in CM and EM (CD8+ ones in EMRA). CD4/CD8 balance characterized clones contracting day 15 to 85, and CD4+ skew characterized later expanders.

This clonotype was recorded at least ten times. Its antigen is unidentified. TCRdb reprocessed the 5' RACE reads via MiXCR and lists one record per CDR3 protein. The sample has about 560,000 distinct CDR3 sequences; about 22% are singletons. The clonotype was recovered from an adult woman who had mild COVID-19 (a few samples of this study predate the infection). Cell type and time point are not known. Specimen: PBMCs or a T cell subset sorted from them (not recorded which). The V gene is TRBV7-2, the J gene TRBJ2-5; D is possibly TRBD2 (6 bases). The CDR3 region is CASSTWGRRKETQYF. In nucleotides, the CDR3 is TGTGCCAGCAGTACTTGGGGGAGGAGAAAGGAGACCCAGTACTTC.